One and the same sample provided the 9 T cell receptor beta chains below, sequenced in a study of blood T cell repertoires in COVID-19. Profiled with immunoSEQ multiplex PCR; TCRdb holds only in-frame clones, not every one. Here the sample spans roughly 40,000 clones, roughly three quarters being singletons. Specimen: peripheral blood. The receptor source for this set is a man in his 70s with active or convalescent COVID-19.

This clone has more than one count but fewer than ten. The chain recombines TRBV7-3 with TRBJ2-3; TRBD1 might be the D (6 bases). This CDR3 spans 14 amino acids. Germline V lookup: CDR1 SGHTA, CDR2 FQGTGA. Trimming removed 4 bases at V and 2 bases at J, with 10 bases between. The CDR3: CASSSGDITDTQYF. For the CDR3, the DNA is TGTGCCAGCAGCTCAGGGGACATCACAGATACGCAGTATTTT.

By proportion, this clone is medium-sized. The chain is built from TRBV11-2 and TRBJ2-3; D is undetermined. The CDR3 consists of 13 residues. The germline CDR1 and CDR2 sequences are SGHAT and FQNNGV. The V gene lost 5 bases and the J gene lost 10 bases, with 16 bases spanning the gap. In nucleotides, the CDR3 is TGTGCCAGCAGCACTGGAGCACGTGAGGCGCAGTATTTT. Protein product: CASSTGAREAQYF.

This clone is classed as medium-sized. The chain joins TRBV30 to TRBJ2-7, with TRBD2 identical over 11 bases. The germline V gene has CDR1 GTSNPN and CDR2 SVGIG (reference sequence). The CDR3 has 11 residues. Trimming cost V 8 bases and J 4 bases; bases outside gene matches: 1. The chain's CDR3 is CAGTSGYEQYF. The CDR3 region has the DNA TGTGCCGGGACTAGCGGATACGAGCAGTACTTC.

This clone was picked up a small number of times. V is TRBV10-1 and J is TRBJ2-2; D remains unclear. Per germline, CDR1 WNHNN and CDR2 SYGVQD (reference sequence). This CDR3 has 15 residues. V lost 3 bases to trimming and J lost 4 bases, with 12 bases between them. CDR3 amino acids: CASSERRNPTGELFF. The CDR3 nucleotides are TGCGCCAGCAGTGAAAGGAGAAACCCCACCGGGGAGCTGTTTTTT.

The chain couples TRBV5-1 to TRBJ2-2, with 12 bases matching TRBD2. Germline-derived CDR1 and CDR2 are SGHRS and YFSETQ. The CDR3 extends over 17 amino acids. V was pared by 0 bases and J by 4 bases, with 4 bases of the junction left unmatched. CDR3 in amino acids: CASSLARGLAGTGELFF. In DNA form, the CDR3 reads TGCGCCAGCAGCTTGGCCAGGGGACTAGCGGGCACCGGGGAGCTGTTTTTT.

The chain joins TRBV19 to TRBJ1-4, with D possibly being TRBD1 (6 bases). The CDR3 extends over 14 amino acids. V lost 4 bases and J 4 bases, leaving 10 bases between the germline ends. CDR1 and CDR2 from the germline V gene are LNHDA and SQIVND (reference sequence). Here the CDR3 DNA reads TGTGCCAGTAGTACACAGGGTGTTAATGAAAAACTGTTTTTT. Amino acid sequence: CASSTQGVNEKLFF.

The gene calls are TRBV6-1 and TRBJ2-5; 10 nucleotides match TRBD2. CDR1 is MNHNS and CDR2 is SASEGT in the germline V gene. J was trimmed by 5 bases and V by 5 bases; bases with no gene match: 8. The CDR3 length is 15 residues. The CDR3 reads CASSFQRGGQETQYF. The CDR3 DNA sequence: TGTGCCAGCAGTTTTCAGCGGGGGGGCCAGGAGACCCAGTACTTC.

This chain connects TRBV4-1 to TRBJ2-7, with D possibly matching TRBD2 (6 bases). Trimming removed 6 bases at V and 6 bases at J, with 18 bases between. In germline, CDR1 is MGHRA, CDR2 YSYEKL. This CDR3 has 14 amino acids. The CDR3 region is CASRKGAGPGEQYF. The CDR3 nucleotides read TGCGCCAGCAGGAAAGGGGCGGGGCCGGGCGAGCAGTACTTC.

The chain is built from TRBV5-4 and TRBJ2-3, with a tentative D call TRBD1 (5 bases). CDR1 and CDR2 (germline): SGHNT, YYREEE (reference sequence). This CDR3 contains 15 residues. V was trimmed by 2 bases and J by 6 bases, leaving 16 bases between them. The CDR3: CASSLGRQGFDTQYF. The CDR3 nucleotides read TGTGCCAGCAGCTTAGGTCGTCAGGGCTTTGATACGCAGTATTTT.